The clone carrying this TCR beta chain has at least ten counts. Its antigen is as yet unknown. This record comes from a study of response to subunit inactivated influenza vaccine. TCRdb fed the RT-PCR reads into MiXCR, producing one record per CDR3 protein. Of about 620,000 distinct CDR3 sequences listed, about 11% are singletons. The V gene lost 5 bases and the J gene lost 6 bases, with 11 bases spanning the gap. Per the germline V gene, CDR1 is KGHDR and CDR2 is SFDVKD. The CDR3 runs 13 residues. Findings of the study overall: After each seasonal influenza vaccination, few new T cells are recruited, the authors suggested.

The genes are TRBV24-1 and TRBJ2-3; D remains ambiguous. This clonotype was sampled from a man in his forties or fifties who received an inactivated influenza vaccine. The sample consisted of PBMCs from blood, taken on the day of vaccination. CDR3 region: CATSVPDLDTQYF. The CDR3 region has the DNA TGTGCCACCAGTGTTCCTGACTTGGATACGCAGTATTTT.